The 30 T cell receptor beta chains below were found in one sample sequenced in a study of monozygotic twins with inflammatory bowel disease (dated by TCRdb to about 2019). Libraries were built with 5' RACE. Sequencing took place on an Illumina HiSeq 2500. TCRdb reprocessed the reads, reporting each CDR3 protein sequence once and no DNA. The sample table gives 170,000 or so distinct CDR3 sequences. The top ten clones comprise roughly 7% of the sample. What was sequenced was blood. The receptors derive from a human donor with ulcerative colitis or Crohn's disease, or a healthy co-twin of an affected twin (not recorded which).

The chain joins TRBV28 to TRBJ2-2; TCRdb proposes TRBD2, but this gene call is untestable without DNA. From germline, CDR1 is MDHEN and CDR2 SYDVKM. The CDR3 consists of 18 residues. The CDR3 sequence: CASSSGTSGRGNTGELFF. The full variable domain, in which reference TRBV28 and TRBJ2-2 provide the parts outside the CDR3, is DVKVTQSSRYLVKRTGEKVFLECVQDMDHENMFWYRQDPGLGLRLIYFSYDVKMKEKGDIPEGYSVSREKKERFSLILESASTNQTSMYLCASSSGTSGRGNTGELFFGEGSRLTVL.

This chain uses TRBV27 with TRBJ1-1; TCRdb calls TRBD1, which cannot be checked without DNA. This CDR3 has 16 amino acids. Germline loops: CDR1 MNHEY, CDR2 SMNVEV (reference sequence). The CDR3 loop is CASSLSPGRKGAEAFF.

This chain links TRBV18 with TRBJ2-1; the TCRdb call, TRBD2, lacks DNA for checking. This CDR3 has 15 amino acids. From germline, CDR1 is KGHSH and CDR2 LQKENI. The chain's CDR3 is CASSERGGPYNEQFF.

The V gene is TRBV7-6, the J gene TRBJ1-4. The germline gives CDR1 SGHVS, CDR2 FNYEAQ. The length of the CDR3 is 16 residues. The CDR3 region is CASSFLMTQANEKLFF.

This sequence joins TRBV15 and TRBJ1-3. The germline V gene encodes CDR1 LNHNV and CDR2 YYDKDF (reference sequence). This CDR3 is built from 16 residues. The CDR3 reads CATSRDRGISGNTIYF.

This sequence joins TRBV4-1 and TRBJ2-2; TCRdb indicates TRBD2, and absent DNA this call remains unverified. The CDR3 length is 19 residues. Germline V gene data show CDR1 as MGHRA and CDR2 as YSYEKL. The CDR3 spells CASSHPSFLTSRYTGELFF.

CDR3 residues: CAISLLAGGQETQYF. The V and J genes are TRBV10-3 and TRBJ2-5; TCRdb outputs TRBD2, but without DNA this stays unchecked. The CDR3 is 15 residues long. CDR1 ENHRY and CDR2 SYGVKD come from the germline V gene.

The V gene is TRBV7-2, the J gene TRBJ2-1; TCRdb calls TRBD2, which cannot be checked without DNA. Germline CDR1 reads SGHTA; CDR2 reads FQGNSA. The length of the CDR3 is 17 residues. The CDR3: CASSLRDYEWRRAEQFF. Full variable domain (missing parts from reference TRBV7-2 and TRBJ2-1): GAGVSQSPSNKVTEKGKDVELRCDPISGHTALYWYRQSLGQGLEFLIYFQGNSAPDKSGLPSDRFSAERTGGSVSTLTIQRTQQEDSAVYLCASSLRDYEWRRAEQFFGPGTRLTVL.

The CDR3 is CASSLGQGNTGELFF. This chain joins TRBV28 and TRBJ2-2; the D call from TCRdb, TRBD1, cannot be confirmed without DNA. Germline V gene lookup returns CDR1 MDHEN and CDR2 SYDVKM. CDR3 size: 15 residues.

This sequence joins TRBV27 and TRBJ1-1; as DNA is missing, the TRBD1 call by TCRdb cannot be tested. The length of the CDR3 is 17 residues. The germline V gene encodes CDR1 MNHEY and CDR2 SMNVEV (reference sequence). The CDR3 is CASSPTEGATLNTEAFF.

CDR3 loop: CASSSQGRTNEKLFF. V gene TRBV27 combines with J gene TRBJ1-4; TCRdb's assignment of TRBD1 cannot be checked, as there is no DNA. The germline V gene has CDR1 MNHEY and CDR2 SMNVEV (reference sequence). This CDR3 has 15 residues.

This chain connects TRBV20-1 to TRBJ2-7. This CDR3 region has 12 residues. Germline V CDR1 and CDR2: DFQATT, SNEGSKA (reference sequence). CDR3 residues: CSAWRSGYEQYF.

The genes are TRBV6-1 and TRBJ2-2; the D gene TCRdb calls, TRBD2, cannot be checked with no DNA. The CDR3 has 15 residues. The germline CDR1 and CDR2 sequences are MNHNS and SASEGT. CDR3 loop: CASTPKRTNTGELFF.

V is TRBV20-1 and J is TRBJ2-3; the D call of TRBD2 rests on TCRdb alone, since no DNA is present to check it. From germline, CDR1 is DFQATT and CDR2 SNEGSKA (reference sequence). The CDR3 consists of 14 residues. This CDR3 reads CSAPPGLHTDTQYF.

The chain uses TRBV9 and TRBJ2-1; TCRdb names TRBD2, which stays unverified in the absence of DNA. Germline CDR1 and CDR2: SGDLS and YYNGEE. The CDR3 consists of 20 residues. This CDR3 reads CASSVTGLAGVKLAANEQFF.

The chain uses TRBV5-1 and TRBJ1-4. CDR3 length equals 13 residues. Germline values: CDR1 SGHRS, CDR2 YFSETQ. The CDR3: CASSLGGGEKLFF.

V usage is TRBV3-1 and J usage is TRBJ1-4. This CDR3 contains 14 residues. Germline V gene data show CDR1 as LGHDT and CDR2 as YNNKEL (reference sequence). CDR3 residues: CASSPTLESEKLFF.

The chain carries TRBV20-1 and TRBJ1-1. CDR1 DFQATT and CDR2 SNEGSKA come from the germline V gene (reference sequence). The CDR3 loop spans 13 amino acids. The CDR3 here is CSAPTLANTEAFF.

The chain joins TRBV10-3 to TRBJ2-3. CDR3 length equals 14 residues. From germline, CDR1 is ENHRY and CDR2 SYGVKD. CDR3 protein: CAISINLFTDTQYF.

This chain links TRBV3-1 with TRBJ1-3. The germline gives CDR1 LGHDT, CDR2 YNNKEL (reference sequence). This CDR3 is built from 14 residues. The CDR3 sequence is CASSRGVFGNTIYF.

The genes are TRBV5-4 and TRBJ2-1. From germline, CDR1 is SGHNT and CDR2 YYREEE (reference sequence). CDR3 length: 12 amino acids. CDR3 amino acids: CASSSASVGQFF.

This chain links TRBV7-2 with TRBJ1-5; TCRdb gives TRBD1 as the D gene, but with no DNA this cannot be confirmed. The V gene's germline CDR1 is SGHTA and CDR2 FQGNSA. This CDR3 spans 15 amino acids. Here the CDR3 reads CASSARTGSNQPQHF.

V is TRBV3-1 and J is TRBJ2-3; checking the TCRdb D call of TRBD2 is not possible without DNA. This CDR3 is 14 amino acids long. The germline V gene encodes CDR1 LGHDT and CDR2 YNNKEL (reference sequence). The CDR3 reads CASSQSGTTDTQYF.

The chain is built from TRBV15 and TRBJ2-5. This CDR3 is 14 amino acids long. CDR1 and CDR2 (germline): LNHNV, YYDKDF (reference sequence). The CDR3: CATSRTVIGETQYF.

V and J are TRBV5-1 and TRBJ2-5. The germline V gene encodes CDR1 SGHRS and CDR2 YFSETQ. This CDR3 is 15 amino acids long. CDR3 loop: CASSLGQLYQETQYF.

The chain uses TRBV7-3 and TRBJ2-1. CDR3 length: 13 amino acids. Germline V gives CDR1 SGHTA, CDR2 FQGTGA. This CDR3 reads CASSLMPYNEQFF.

The CDR3 loop reads CASADVGARTYEQYF. This sequence joins TRBV12-3 or TRBV12-4 and TRBJ2-7; TCRdb names TRBD1, which stays unverified in the absence of DNA. CDR3 size: 15 residues.

The rearrangement uses TRBV12-3 or TRBV12-4 and TRBJ2-7; TCRdb's D gene call, TRBD1, goes unchecked for lack of DNA. The CDR3 sequence is 15 residues long. The CDR3 loop reads CASSYTGTASYEQYF.

The genes are TRBV6-5 and TRBJ1-5; absent DNA, TCRdb's TRBD1 call cannot be checked. The CDR3 is 15 amino acids. The germline CDR1 and CDR2 sequences are MNHEY and SVGAGI. CDR3 region: CASSYRTASNQPQHF.

This chain uses TRBV25-1 with TRBJ1-2. Germline V CDR1 and CDR2: MGHDK, SYGVNS. The CDR3 contains 12 residues. The CDR3 spells CASRTEPYGYTF.